Sequencing of this T cell receptor beta chain was carried out in a study of Ad26.COV2.S vaccination and SARS-CoV-2 variants. Study details: Donor got 5x10^10 or 1x10^11 viral particles of Ad26.COV2.S. Findings and caveats of the study: Vaccinees and placebo recipients showed similar non-spike TCR breadth.

The treatment denotes: around 19 received Ad26.COV2.S at low or high dose, single or two shots; about 5 received placebo; per-sample allocation not given. It was on day 63 after the first vaccine or placebo injection that samples were taken. Expression of Wuhan-strain SARS-CoV-2 spike came from the Ad26 vector that formed the vaccine. Produced via immunoSEQ multiplex PCR; TCRdb's table is partial and in-frame only. The data hold about 680,000 clones, with about 89% observed a single time. Points on this clone: What it recognizes is unknown.

Germline V gene sequence: CDR1 SEHNR, CDR2 FQNEAQ (reference sequence). V was trimmed by 11 bases and J by 1 base, leaving 19 bases between them. The CDR3 sequence is 15 residues long. Sequencing was performed on peripheral blood, taken in a trial of Ad26.COV2.S vaccine versus placebo. The rearrangement joins TRBV7-9 to TRBJ2-3; TRBD1 might be the D (7 bases). This TCR derives from a person aged 18 to 59 who received the Ad26.COV2.S COVID-19 vaccine or a placebo. The CDR3 nucleotides are TGTGCCCGGGGGCCCTCAGGGGGTGGCACAGATACGCAGTATTTT. It specifies CARGPSGGGTDTQYF.